The T cell receptor (beta chain) under discussion was sequenced for a study of low-dose radiotherapy and immunotherapy resistance in tumors. Across the whole study: Daily, from cycle 1 day 1 and for four cycles, patients took oral aspirin 300 mg.

The TCRs were subjected to amplification over approximately 20 PCR cycles employing a constant-region primer in conjunction with a V-primer adapter. mRNA, after isolation, was amplified by in vitro transcription. TCRdb re-derived calls from the reads in MiXCR, one entry per CDR3 protein. The data hold some 52,000 distinct CDR3 sequences, with around a third observed a single time. This clonotype was found a few times. The CDR3 extends over 14 amino acids. V was shortened by 4 bases and J by 2 bases, with 11 bases between the two germline ends. Looked up from germline, CDR1 is SGHDN and CDR2 is FVKESK. Time point: after trial treatment. The treatment was: LDRT plus nivolumab, ipilimumab, low-dose cyclophosphamide and aspirin (RACIN trial).

The sample here was PBMCs, taken after low-dose radiotherapy plus immunotherapy. The chain uses TRBV14 and TRBJ1-2; a possible D gene is TRBD1 (6 bases). This sequence was found in a male donor with rectosigmoid adenocarcinoma. CDR3 amino acids: CASSRTDANYGYTF. For the CDR3, the DNA is TGTGCCAGCAGCCGGACAGATGCAAACTATGGCTACACCTTC.